Shown below are 13 T cell receptor beta chains from a single sample sequenced in a study of regulatory T cells in long-lasting Graves disease. Arm-PCR of CDR3 regions and iRepertoire HTBI primers were used to build TCR beta libraries. TCRdb analysed the multiplex PCR reads with MiXCR anew, one entry per CDR3 protein. There are fewer than 350,000 distinct CDR3 sequences in the sample; over 15% occur only once, and less than 45% lies in the top ten. The time point: newly diagnosed GD, antithyroid drugs for less than 3 months. Extracted PBMC RNA gave rise to the TCR library. The starting material was peripheral blood mononuclear cells (PBMCs), obtained at new diagnosis, from a patient treated with antithyroid drugs. These receptors all come from a female donor with Graves disease.

This clonotype was observed a few times. This chain uses TRBV19 with TRBJ2-5; 10 bases align to TRBD2. Germline CDR1 is LNHDA and CDR2 is SQIVND (reference sequence). The CDR3 has 16 amino acids. V lost 5 bases, J lost 2 bases, and 8 bases stayed unmatched. CDR3 region: CASSLSWTSGQETQYF. The CDR3 bases are TGTGCCAGTAGTCTGAGTTGGACTAGCGGTCAAGAGACCCAGTACTTC.

This chain links TRBV25-1 with TRBJ1-1; perhaps TRBD1 as D (5 bases). The germline gives CDR1 MGHDK, CDR2 SYGVNS. The CDR3 is 14 amino acids. V was clipped by 5 bases and J by 6 bases, with 16 bases between them. Written as DNA, the CDR3 is TGTGCCAGCAGTCCCCGGGACCGGGAGGCTGAAGCTTTCTTT. Protein sequence: CASSPRDREAEAFF.

This clonotype has ten or more counts. The V gene is TRBV11-3, the J gene TRBJ2-5; 8 bases agree with TRBD1. CDR1 is SGHNT, CDR2 YENEEA, per germline. The CDR3 runs to 14 residues. Unmatched junction bases numbered 1, after V lost 4 bases and J lost 0 bases. The CDR3 sequence: CASSYRGNQETQYF. The CDR3 nucleotides are TGTGCCAGCAGCTACAGGGGGAACCAAGAGACCCAGTACTTC.

This clonotype has at least ten counts. V and J are TRBV2 and TRBJ2-1, with D hard to call. V dropped 3 bases and J dropped 10 bases, with 13 bases sitting between them. In germline, CDR1 is SNHLY, CDR2 FYNNEI. The CDR3 runs 13 residues. The CDR3 loop reads CASSESFIREQFF. CDR3 DNA: TGTGCCAGCAGTGAGTCGTTTATTCGGGAGCAGTTCTTC.

The chain employs TRBV28 and TRBJ2-7; 8 nucleotides align to TRBD2. V trimming: 6 bases; J trimming: 5 bases; junction bases outside the gene matches: 9. Germline V gene sequence: CDR1 MDHEN, CDR2 SYDVKM. This CDR3 is built from 14 residues. CDR3 loop: CASSSPGSGNEQYF. CDR3 nucleotides: TGTGCCAGCAGCTCCCCGGGTAGCGGGAACGAGCAGTACTTC.

A word on this clonotype: The likely explanation is a read error, given a far larger clone one base away. V and J are TRBV2 and TRBJ2-5, with 9 bases identical to TRBD1. The CDR3 loop spans 15 amino acids. Germline CDR1 reads SNHLY; CDR2 reads FYNNEI. DNA for the CDR3: TGTGCCAGCAGCTCATCCGGGACAGGGCGCGAGACCCGGTACTTC. This codes for CASSSSGTGRETRYF.

This rearrangement joins TRBV7-9 to TRBJ1-3; possible D gene TRBD1, 5 bases. V was shortened by 5 bases and J by 2 bases, with 13 bases between the two germline ends. Germline assignment: CDR1 SEHNR and CDR2 FQNEAQ (reference sequence). CDR3 length equals 15 residues. CDR3 in DNA: TGTGCCAGCAGCCTCTCCGTGGGGGCTGGAAACACCATATATTTT. Translating it yields CASSLSVGAGNTIYF.

Comment on this clonotype: This may arise from a read error, as a much more abundant clone is one base away. The J gene is TRBJ2-7, the V gene TRBV7-7; TRBD1 matches 7 bases. This CDR3 is 16 amino acids long. In germline, CDR1 is SSHAT, CDR2 FNYEAQ (reference sequence). Here the CDR3 reads CASSSGQVGSYNEQYF. For the CDR3, the DNA is TGTGCTAGCAGCTCAGGACAGGTCGGCTCCTACAATGAGCAGTACTTC.

The rearrangement links TRBV6-1 to TRBJ2-2; D ambiguous. Looked up from germline, CDR1 is MNHNS and CDR2 is SASEGT. The CDR3 has 14 amino acids. V was trimmed by 8 bases and J by 1 base, leaving 11 bases between them. The CDR3 DNA is TGTGCCAGCTCCCGCCAAGAGAACACCGGGGAGCTGTTTTTT. Translation: CASSRQENTGELFF.

The table lists this clonotype with many counts. The rearrangement uses TRBV4-2 and TRBJ2-7; 9 bases agree with TRBD1. Germline CDR1 reads LGHNA; CDR2 reads YNFKEQ. Trimming took 1 base from V and 6 from J; bases not matched to a gene: 10. The CDR3 is 16 residues long. CDR3 protein: CASSQGWGQGEVEQYF. The CDR3, as DNA: TGTGCCAGCAGCCAAGGATGGGGACAGGGTGAAGTCGAGCAGTACTTC.

This clonotype was picked up many times. The chain recombines TRBV7-8 with TRBJ2-2; 7 positions match TRBD2. Germline V lookup: CDR1 SGHVS, CDR2 FQNEAQ. J gave up 0 bases and V 2 bases, and 9 bases lay outside the gene matches. This CDR3 comprises 18 residues. DNA of the CDR3: TGTGCCAGCAGCTTACTACCACAGAGCGGGGCGAACACCGGGGAGCTGTTTTTT. Translating gives CASSLLPQSGANTGELFF.

This clonotype was detected ten times or more. The chain couples TRBV30 to TRBJ1-1; D possibly corresponds to TRBD1 (6 bases). Germline-derived CDR1 and CDR2 are GTSNPN and SVGIG (reference sequence). The CDR3 extends over 13 amino acids. The V end lost 5 bases, the J end lost 5 bases, and 15 bases lay between the germline ends. CDR3: CAWAMGARTEAFF. The CDR3 DNA follows: TGTGCCTGGGCGATGGGGGCGCGAACTGAAGCTTTCTTT.

CDR3 in amino acids: CASSPRPALTYEQYF. In DNA, the CDR3 is TGTGCCAGCAGCCCTCGTCCGGCCCTTACCTACGAGCAGTACTTC. V usage is TRBV11-2 and J usage is TRBJ2-7; no definite D call. Trimming took off 5 bases at V and 2 bases at J, with 16 bases between the two ends. The CDR3 extends over 15 amino acids. Germline CDR1 is SGHAT and CDR2 is FQNNGV.